The 8 T cell receptor beta chains below all came from one sample that was sequenced in a study of Ad26.COV2.S vaccination and SARS-CoV-2 variants. Specified treatment: around 19 received Ad26.COV2.S at low or high dose, single or two shots; several received placebo; per-sample allocation not given. All samples were drawn on day 63, counting from the first vaccine or placebo injection. Repertoires were generated with immunoSEQ multiplex PCR, while TCRdb's copy carries only in-frame clones and drops some. Of fewer than 400,000 clones listed, approximately 89% are singletons. The source was peripheral blood, collected in a trial of Ad26.COV2.S vaccine versus placebo. The receptors originated from a person aged 18-60 years who received the Ad26.COV2.S COVID-19 vaccine or a placebo.

The table lists this clone with a few counts. V usage is TRBV6-5 and J usage is TRBJ2-1, with TRBD1 identical over 9 bases. Losses at the gene ends were 6 bases for V and 9 bases for J; bases not matched to a gene: 12. The CDR3 extends over 15 amino acids. Germline V lookup: CDR1 MNHEY, CDR2 SVGAGI. Written as DNA, the CDR3 is TGTGCCAGCAGGGATATCGGGACAGGGATTCGTGAGCAGTTCTTC. It codes for CASRDIGTGIREQFF.

This chain uses TRBV19 with TRBJ2-2; D is perhaps TRBD1 or TRBD2 (5 bases each). The CDR3 extends over 15 amino acids. Trimming removed 10 bases from V and 6 bases from J, with 21 bases in between. Looked up from germline, CDR1 is LNHDA and CDR2 is SQIVND (reference sequence). CDR3 DNA: TGTGCCACCAGAAGAGGCTCCGGGGCGTCCGGGGAGCTGTTTTTT. Its translation: CATRRGSGASGELFF.

The rearrangement joins TRBV27 to TRBJ1-5; 9 bases fit TRBD1. V shed 4 bases and J 2 bases; nucleotides not matched to a gene: 3. Germline loops: CDR1 MNHEY, CDR2 SMNVEV (reference sequence). The CDR3 totals 15 residues. The CDR3 region is CASSSGQGRNQPQHF. CDR3 DNA: TGTGCCAGCAGTTCGGGACAGGGACGCAATCAGCCCCAGCATTTT.

The V and J genes are TRBV28 and TRBJ1-1, with 7 bases fitting TRBD1. The CDR3 length is 17 residues. The germline gives CDR1 MDHEN, CDR2 SYDVKM. The trim removed 7 bases at V and 0 bases at J, leaving 14 bases unmatched. The CDR3 loop reads CASNFNSRDSMNTEAFF. DNA for the CDR3: TGTGCCAGCAATTTTAATTCGCGGGACAGCATGAACACTGAAGCTTTCTTT.

V and J are TRBV11-3 and TRBJ2-1; D unresolved. CDR3 size: 15 residues. Germline V lookup: CDR1 SGHNT, CDR2 YENEEA. Trimming took off 5 bases at V and 0 bases at J, with 11 bases between the two ends. CDR3 nucleotide sequence: TGTGCCAGCAGCCCCGCCTCTAGCTCCTACAATGAGCAGTTCTTC. Its translation: CASSPASSSYNEQFF.

The chain has TRBV13 and TRBJ2-2; the match to TRBD2 covers 7 bases. CDR1 and CDR2 (germline): PRHDT, FYEKMQ (reference sequence). Unmatched junction bases numbered 9, after V lost 2 bases and J lost 6 bases. The CDR3 loop spans 16 amino acids. The CDR3: CASSLKAGSLSGELFF. CDR3 DNA: TGTGCCAGCAGCTTAAAAGCGGGATCCCTATCCGGGGAGCTGTTTTTT.

This rearrangement joins TRBV18 to TRBJ2-5; TRBD2 aligns across 7 bases. Germline values: CDR1 KGHSH, CDR2 LQKENI. V shed 2 bases, J shed 1 base, and the junction held 4 bases outside the gene matches. CDR3 length: 15 amino acids. CDR3 DNA: TGTGCCAGCTCACCAGACGGGGGGATCCAAGAGACCCAGTACTTC. Translating gives CASSPDGGIQETQYF.

This chain connects TRBV30 to TRBJ1-5; TRBD1 is a possible D gene (5 bases). In germline, CDR1 is GTSNPN, CDR2 SVGIG (reference sequence). The CDR3 sequence is 14 residues long. Between the trimmed V and J ends, which lost 2 bases and 4 bases, there was a span of 12 bases. The CDR3 DNA reads TGTGCCTGGAGTTTCCGCAGGGATAATCAGCCCCAGCATTTT. Amino acids: CAWSFRRDNQPQHF. Full variable domain (missing parts from reference TRBV30 and TRBJ1-5): SQTIHQWPATLVQPVGSPLSLECTVEGTSNPNLYWYRQAAGRGLQLLFYSVGIGQISSEVPQNLSASRPQDRQFILSSKKLLLSDSGFYLCAWSFRRDNQPQHFGDGTRLSIL.